Following are 27 T cell receptor beta chains from one sample sequenced in a study of OX40 agonist ivuxolimab in advanced cancers. Clones were sequenced by immunoSEQ multiplex PCR, and TCRdb holds only the in-frame ones, with some missing. The sample holds tens of thousands of clones, roughly 85% seen once. The sample here was CD4+ or CD8+ T cells sorted from blood, taken in a trial of the OX40 agonist ivuxolimab. These receptors were obtained from an adult with an advanced solid tumor such as melanoma, head and neck, liver or kidney cancer.

The J gene is TRBJ2-1, the V gene TRBV19; 13 bases align to TRBD2. The CDR3 loop spans 16 amino acids. Germline V lookup: CDR1 LNHDA, CDR2 SQIVND (reference sequence). V trimming: 4 bases; J trimming: 7 bases; junction bases outside the gene matches: 7. CDR3 nucleotide sequence: TGTGCCAGTAGTACTATACTAGCGGGAGGGAGAAATGAGCAGTTCTTC. Translated, it gives CASSTILAGGRNEQFF.

The chain combines TRBV4-2 with TRBJ1-1; D remains unclear. CDR1 and CDR2 (germline): LGHNA, YNFKEQ. V lost 0 bases to trimming and J lost 1 base, with 9 bases between them. The CDR3 runs 15 residues. Here the CDR3 reads CASSQDKVRNTEAFF. CDR3 in DNA: TGTGCCAGCAGCCAAGATAAAGTGAGGAACACTGAAGCTTTCTTT.

V and J are TRBV27 and TRBJ2-1; D not resolved. Deletions cut 3 bases from V and 4 bases from J, with 7 bases between. In germline, CDR1 is MNHEY, CDR2 SMNVEV (reference sequence). This CDR3 region has 13 residues. The CDR3 loop is CASSFGGYNEQFF. Written as DNA, the CDR3 is TGTGCCAGCAGTTTCGGCGGATACAATGAGCAGTTCTTC.

J is TRBJ1-1 and V is TRBV7-8; the D gene is possibly TRBD1 (6 bases). This CDR3 has 14 residues. V lost 5 bases and J 1 base, leaving 11 bases between the germline ends. From germline, CDR1 is SGHVS and CDR2 FQNEAQ. CDR3 nucleotide sequence: TGTGCCAGCAGCCCAGGGGACTCGAACACTGAAGCTTTCTTT. The encoded protein is CASSPGDSNTEAFF.

This chain links TRBV4-1 with TRBJ2-7; D remains ambiguous. This CDR3 spans 14 amino acids. The germline V gene encodes CDR1 MGHRA and CDR2 YSYEKL. V was pared by 0 bases and J by 4 bases, with 10 bases between. CDR3 loop: CASSQERQLYEQYF. CDR3 in DNA: TGCGCCAGCAGCCAAGAAAGGCAGTTGTACGAGCAGTACTTC.

The V call is TRBV7-3, the J call TRBJ2-1, with TRBD2 matching over 12 bases. The CDR3 has 20 amino acids. With V trimmed by 5 bases and J by 0 bases, 14 bases remained unmatched. Germline values: CDR1 SGHTA, CDR2 FQGTGA. CDR3 region: CASSNPSETSGRVSYNEQFF. The CDR3 region has the DNA TGTGCCAGCAGCAACCCTTCGGAGACTAGCGGGAGAGTCTCCTACAATGAGCAGTTCTTC.

The V and J genes are TRBV5-4 and TRBJ1-1, with a weak D call TRBD1 (6 bases). Germline assignment: CDR1 SGHNT and CDR2 YYREEE (reference sequence). Deletions cut 4 bases from V and 1 base from J, with 14 bases between. The CDR3 has 15 amino acids. The CDR3 region is CASSPPDRRNTEAFF. DNA for the CDR3: TGTGCCAGCAGCCCCCCCGACAGGAGGAACACTGAAGCTTTCTTT.

The V call is TRBV7-4, the J call TRBJ1-5; D is perhaps TRBD1 (6 bases). Trimming cost V 5 bases and J 3 bases, with 11 bases left between them. Germline CDR1 SGHVT, CDR2 SQSDAQ. This CDR3 is 14 amino acids long. The CDR3 here is CASSEGQFNQPQHF. The CDR3 region has the DNA TGTGCCAGCAGCGAAGGACAGTTCAATCAGCCCCAGCATTTT.

This clone showed up just once. As DNA, the CDR3 is TGTGCCAGCAGCGCCCGGGACAGCCATAAGGAGCAGTACTTC. The encoded protein is CASSARDSHKEQYF. The chain couples TRBV9 to TRBJ2-7, with TRBD1 identical over 7 bases. The J segment lost 7 bases and the V segment lost 3 bases, leaving 10 bases of the junction unmatched. CDR3 size: 14 residues. Per the germline V gene, CDR1 is SGDLS and CDR2 is YYNGEE.

V gene TRBV9 combines with J gene TRBJ1-1, with 7 positions matching TRBD1. CDR1 SGDLS and CDR2 YYNGEE come from the germline V gene. J was trimmed by 4 bases and V by 3 bases; bases with no gene match: 6. The CDR3 spans 14 residues. The CDR3 reads CASSETGYRTEAFF. The DNA of the CDR3 is TGTGCCAGCAGCGAGACAGGGTATCGCACTGAAGCTTTCTTT.

This clone was found once. The rearrangement uses TRBV4-3 and TRBJ2-7; D might be TRBD2 (5 bases). The CDR3 is 14 amino acids. From germline, CDR1 is LGHNA and CDR2 YSLEER. V lost 6 bases and J lost 2, with 14 bases in between. Here the CDR3 DNA reads TGCGCCAGCAGTCGGGCGAGGGAGACCTACGAGCAGTACTTC. Protein sequence: CASSRARETYEQYF.

The rearrangement links TRBV30 to TRBJ1-6; TRBD1 matches 7 bases. The CDR3 consists of 15 residues. Germline V lookup: CDR1 GTSNPN, CDR2 SVGIG (reference sequence). The V segment lost 5 bases and the J segment 3 bases; nucleotides outside the gene matches: 7. The CDR3 DNA reads TGTGCCTGGGTCACAGGGACAGACTATAATTCACCCCTCCACTTT. This sequence encodes CAWVTGTDYNSPLHF.

This chain uses TRBV6-1 with TRBJ2-7; a possible D gene is TRBD2 (5 bases). V shed 4 bases and J shed 5 bases, with 18 bases lying between them. Germline V gene sequence: CDR1 MNHNS, CDR2 SASEGT. This CDR3 is 15 amino acids long. CDR3 in DNA: TGTGCCAGCAGTGGTCTCCGGGGTGTCGCGGACGAGCAGTACTTC. Its protein product is CASSGLRGVADEQYF.

Relative to its sample, this clone is medium-sized. This chain links TRBV19 with TRBJ1-1, with no clear D. This CDR3 has 14 amino acids. Germline V gene sequence: CDR1 LNHDA, CDR2 SQIVND (reference sequence). The ends were cut back, 3 bases at V and 3 bases at J, with 11 bases in the middle. The CDR3 region has the DNA TGTGCCAGTAGTATGTTCGGGGAATACACTGAAGCTTTCTTT. Its protein is CASSMFGEYTEAFF.

The V gene is TRBV6-5, the J gene TRBJ2-7; TRBD1 matches at 8 bases. The length of the CDR3 is 12 residues. Germline V CDR1 and CDR2: MNHEY, SVGAGI. The trim removed 6 bases at V and 6 bases at J, leaving 4 bases unmatched. CDR3 loop: CASSAGGGEQYF. DNA of the CDR3: TGTGCCAGCAGCGCAGGGGGCGGCGAGCAGTACTTC.

The J gene is TRBJ2-7, the V gene TRBV11-2; tentative D call: TRBD1 (6 bases). The CDR3 is made up of 16 amino acids. V shed 3 bases and J shed 3 bases, with 18 bases lying between them. Germline values: CDR1 SGHAT, CDR2 FQNNGV. Written as DNA, the CDR3 is TGTGCCAGCAGCTTTCTGATGGCAGGGGCGCACTACGAGCAGTACTTC. As protein: CASSFLMAGAHYEQYF.

The chain is built from TRBV2 and TRBJ1-5; TRBD1 might be the D (6 bases). V lost 2 bases, J lost 3 bases, and 11 bases lay in between. Germline V gene lookup returns CDR1 SNHLY and CDR2 FYNNEI. CDR3 length: 15 amino acids. The CDR3: CASSEYRVTNQPQHF. The CDR3, as DNA: TGTGCCAGCAGTGAATACAGGGTGACCAATCAGCCCCAGCATTTT.

The chain's CDR3 is CASSPGSGYNEQFF. In DNA form, the CDR3 reads TGTGCCAGCAGCCCCGGGTCAGGGTACAATGAGCAGTTCTTC. The chain carries TRBV6-5 and TRBJ2-1; possible D gene TRBD1, 5 bases. The CDR3 sequence is 14 residues long. From germline, CDR1 is MNHEY and CDR2 SVGAGI. V shed 6 bases and J shed 4 bases, with 13 bases lying between them.

This clone was seen only a few times. The chain recombines TRBV11-2 with TRBJ2-7, with 9 bases matching TRBD2. The CDR3 is 14 amino acids. V gave up 4 bases and J gave up 6 bases; unmatched junction bases: 7. Germline V lookup: CDR1 SGHAT, CDR2 FQNNGV. CDR3 sequence reads: CASSSPGLASEQYF. DNA for the CDR3: TGTGCCAGCAGCTCACCGGGACTAGCCTCCGAGCAGTACTTC. Supplemented by reference TRBV11-2 and TRBJ2-7, the full variable domain reads EAGVAQSPRYKIIEKRQSVAFWCNPISGHATLYWYQQILGQGPKLLIQFQNNGVVDDSQLPKDRFSAERLKGVDSTLKIQPAKLEDSAVYLCASSSPGLASEQYFGPGTRLTVT.

The chain combines TRBV27 with TRBJ2-2; D not resolved. Germline V lookup: CDR1 MNHEY, CDR2 SMNVEV (reference sequence). The germline V and J ends were trimmed by 0 bases and 4 bases, with 15 bases remaining between them. This CDR3 is 17 amino acids long. Here the CDR3 DNA reads TGTGCCAGCAGTTTATCCGTCGGGTCCATAGGCACCGGGGAGCTGTTTTTT. It specifies CASSLSVGSIGTGELFF.

The CDR3 region is CASRSWTDSYNEQFF. The DNA for the CDR3 is TGTGCCAGCCGGTCGTGGACAGACTCCTACAATGAGCAGTTCTTC. The chain combines TRBV27 with TRBJ2-1; perhaps TRBD1 as D (6 bases). From germline, CDR1 is MNHEY and CDR2 SMNVEV (reference sequence). The CDR3 is 15 amino acids. The V end lost 8 bases, the J end lost 0 bases, and 14 bases lay between the germline ends.

This clone was seen once. The chain recombines TRBV9 with TRBJ2-7, with 7 bases lining up with TRBD1. V was pared by 3 bases and J by 0 bases, with 3 bases of the junction left unmatched. Germline V gene sequence: CDR1 SGDLS, CDR2 YYNGEE. The CDR3 extends over 14 amino acids. CDR3 in DNA: TGTGCCAGCAGCGCACAGGGGAGCTCCTACGAGCAGTACTTC. Protein sequence: CASSAQGSSYEQYF.

V is TRBV7-8 and J is TRBJ2-7; no reliable D call. V was clipped by 2 bases and J by 5 bases, with 10 bases between them. Germline CDR1 is SGHVS and CDR2 is FQNEAQ. The CDR3 sequence is 13 residues long. The CDR3 nucleotides read TGTGCCAGCAGCTTAAACCCGTCCAACGAGCAGTACTTC. Translating it yields CASSLNPSNEQYF.

V and J are TRBV6-5 and TRBJ1-5; 9 bases match TRBD1. V was clipped by 5 bases and J by 6 bases; unmatched bases: 8. This CDR3 has 15 amino acids. CDR1 and CDR2 from the germline V gene are MNHEY and SVGAGI. The CDR3 coding sequence is TGTGCCAGCAGTCCCCAGACAGGGGGAGGTCAGCCCCAGCATTTT. It is translated as CASSPQTGGGQPQHF.

V usage is TRBV9 and J usage is TRBJ2-5, with TRBD1 matching over 7 bases. J was trimmed by 5 bases and V by 4 bases; bases with no gene match: 11. CDR3 length: 15 residues. The V gene's germline CDR1 is SGDLS and CDR2 YYNGEE. CDR3 in DNA: TGTGCCAGCAGCTCAGATACAGGGGTCGTCGAGACCCAGTACTTC. It yields the protein CASSSDTGVVETQYF.

This sequence joins TRBV9 and TRBJ2-1; D call uncertain. V was shortened by 0 bases and J by 4 bases, with 20 bases between the two germline ends. The length of the CDR3 is 18 residues. Germline CDR1 reads SGDLS; CDR2 reads YYNGEE. The CDR3 coding sequence is TGTGCCAGCAGCGTAGAACCCCCGGACCACCTAGGGTACAATGAGCAGTTCTTC. It encodes CASSVEPPDHLGYNEQFF.

This rearrangement joins TRBV29-1 to TRBJ2-1, with 7 bases aligning to TRBD2. The trim removed 8 bases at V and 0 bases at J, leaving 7 bases unmatched. This CDR3 comprises 14 residues. CDR1 is SQVTM, CDR2 ANQGSEA, per germline. The CDR3 loop is CSSLGGPSYNEQFF. The CDR3 DNA is TGCAGCTCCCTGGGAGGGCCCTCCTACAATGAGCAGTTCTTC.